These T cell receptor beta chains were read from a single sample in a study of T and B cells in COVID-19 patients. TCRdb re-called the multiplex PCR reads with MiXCR, one entry per CDR3 protein. Here the sample spans more than 9,000 distinct CDR3 sequences, roughly 30% being singletons. The sequencing input was blood. These receptors all stem from a human donor who had recovered from COVID-19. CDR3s include the opening cysteine and the closing phenylalanine or tryptophan. A D gene is named only where the DNA matches it firmly. Expanded clones are given a class, and other clones once, few, many or no size at all.

v_gene: TRBV5-1; j_gene: TRBJ2-3; len: 13; d_gene: .; abundance: few; CDR3aa: CASSLRAEDTQYF; CDR3nt: TGCGCCAGCAGCTTACGGGCGGAAGATACGCAGTATTTT
v_gene: TRBV27; j_gene: TRBJ2-2; len: 15; d_gene: TRBD2; abundance: medium-sized; CDR3aa: CASSFRAGGVGELFF; CDR3nt: TGTGCCAGCAGTTTCCGTGCGGGGGGAGTCGGGGAGCTGTTTTTT
v_gene: TRBV7-6; j_gene: TRBJ2-3; len: 13; d_gene: .; abundance: few; CDR3aa: CASTLKSTDTQYF; CDR3nt: TGTGCCAGCACCTTAAAGTCCACAGATACGCAGTATTTT
v_gene: TRBV6-2/TRBV6-3; j_gene: TRBJ2-1; len: 14; d_gene: TRBD2; abundance: many; CDR3aa: CASSSSGGGNEQFF; CDR3nt: TGTGCCAGCAGTTCTAGCGGGGGGGGCAATGAGCAGTTCTTC
v_gene: TRBV6-2/TRBV6-3; j_gene: TRBJ1-5; len: 14; d_gene: .; abundance: .; CDR3aa: CASSEGQPGQPQHF; CDR3nt: TGTGCCAGCAGCGAGGGGCAGCCTGGGCAGCCCCAGCATTTT
v_gene: TRBV6-5; j_gene: TRBJ1-6; len: 14; d_gene: TRBD1; abundance: .; CDR3aa: CASRTGTGSSPLHF; CDR3nt: TGTGCCAGCAGGACCGGGACAGGGTCTTCACCCCTCCACTTT
v_gene: TRBV6-2/TRBV6-3; j_gene: TRBJ2-1; len: 17; d_gene: .; abundance: many; CDR3aa: CASSYPTGGISYNEQFF; CDR3nt: TGTGCCAGCAGTTACCCGACAGGAGGTATCTCCTACAATGAGCAGTTCTTC
v_gene: TRBV28; j_gene: TRBJ2-1; len: 15; d_gene: TRBD2; abundance: .; CDR3aa: CASSFGTSGRNEQFF; CDR3nt: TGTGCCAGCAGTTTCGGGACTAGCGGGAGGAATGAGCAGTTCTTC
v_gene: TRBV6-5; j_gene: TRBJ1-2; len: 14; d_gene: TRBD1; abundance: many; CDR3aa: CASRTRRTGYGYTF; CDR3nt: TGTGCCAGCAGAACCCGTCGGACAGGATATGGCTACACCTTC
v_gene: TRBV29-1; j_gene: TRBJ2-3; len: 18; d_gene: TRBD2; abundance: once; CDR3aa: CSVAGLAGNAHLADTQYF; CDR3nt: TGCAGCGTTGCAGGACTAGCGGGAAATGCCCACTTAGCAGATACGCAGTATTTT
v_gene: TRBV19; j_gene: TRBJ2-7; len: 14; d_gene: .; abundance: medium-sized; CDR3aa: CASSITGARYEQYF; CDR3nt: TGTGCCAGTAGTATAACAGGTGCTCGGTACGAGCAGTACTTC
v_gene: TRBV15; j_gene: TRBJ1-5; len: 14; d_gene: .; abundance: many; CDR3aa: CATSNAGSNQPQHF; CDR3nt: TGTGCCACCAGCAACGCAGGGAGCAATCAGCCCCAGCATTTT
v_gene: TRBV6-5; j_gene: TRBJ1-3; len: 13; d_gene: TRBD1; abundance: .; CDR3aa: CASSPDRANTIYF; CDR3nt: TGTGCCAGCAGTCCGGACAGGGCCAACACCATATATTTT
v_gene: TRBV7-9; j_gene: TRBJ2-3; len: 15; d_gene: .; abundance: few; CDR3aa: CASSLGLAPADTQYF; CDR3nt: TGTGCCAGCAGCTTAGGGCTAGCCCCGGCAGATACGCAGTATTTT
v_gene: TRBV5-6; j_gene: TRBJ2-5; len: 13; d_gene: .; abundance: many; CDR3aa: CASSWQGGETQYF; CDR3nt: TGTGCCAGCAGCTGGCAGGGCGGGGAGACCCAGTACTTC
v_gene: TRBV5-4; j_gene: TRBJ2-3; len: 15; d_gene: TRBD2; abundance: many; CDR3aa: CASSLGLAVTDTQYF; CDR3nt: TGTGCCAGCAGCCTCGGACTAGCCGTGACAGATACGCAGTATTTT
v_gene: TRBV29-1; j_gene: TRBJ1-1; len: 16; d_gene: TRBD1; abundance: many; CDR3aa: CSVADRGLTSNTEAFF; CDR3nt: TGCAGCGTTGCGGACAGGGGGTTAACTTCGAACACTGAAGCTTTCTTT
v_gene: TRBV10-3; j_gene: TRBJ2-1; len: 16; d_gene: TRBD2; abundance: many; CDR3aa: CAISESSQREYNEQFF; CDR3nt: TGTGCCATCAGTGAGTCTTCCCAGCGGGAATACAATGAGCAGTTCTTC
v_gene: TRBV6-5; j_gene: TRBJ2-5; len: 15; d_gene: .; abundance: many; CDR3aa: CASSPNWGSQETQYF; CDR3nt: TGTGCCAGCAGTCCCAACTGGGGAAGTCAAGAGACCCAGTACTTC
v_gene: TRBV12-3/TRBV12-4; j_gene: TRBJ2-7; len: 14; d_gene: TRBD1; abundance: few; CDR3aa: CASSPRDRVYEQYF; CDR3nt: TGTGCCAGCAGTCCCAGGGACAGGGTCTACGAGCAGTACTTC
v_gene: TRBV18; j_gene: TRBJ1-2; len: 15; d_gene: TRBD1; abundance: .; CDR3aa: CASSPQKQTGAGYTF; CDR3nt: TGTGCCAGCTCACCTCAAAAACAGACAGGGGCAGGCTACACCTTC
v_gene: TRBV27; j_gene: TRBJ2-1; len: 16; d_gene: TRBD1; abundance: .; CDR3aa: CASSPTGGMTTGEQFF; CDR3nt: TGTGCCAGCTCCCCCACAGGGGGGATGACAACTGGTGAGCAGTTCTTC
v_gene: TRBV28; j_gene: TRBJ2-6; len: 15; d_gene: .; abundance: once; CDR3aa: CASSLTASGANVLTF; CDR3nt: TGTGCCAGCAGTTTAACGGCATCTGGGGCCAACGTCCTGACTTTC
v_gene: TRBV27; j_gene: TRBJ2-4; len: 14; d_gene: TRBD1; abundance: few; CDR3aa: CASSSGTGVDIQYF; CDR3nt: TGTGCCAGCAGCTCCGGGACAGGGGTAGACATTCAGTACTTC
v_gene: TRBV19; j_gene: TRBJ1-2; len: 14; d_gene: .; abundance: .; CDR3aa: CASSIAGLNYGYTF; CDR3nt: TGTGCCAGTAGTATAGCAGGGCTTAACTATGGCTACACCTTC
v_gene: TRBV12-3/TRBV12-4; j_gene: TRBJ2-3; len: 14; d_gene: .; abundance: many; CDR3aa: CASSPLARADTQYF; CDR3nt: TGTGCCAGCAGCCCTCTGGCAAGGGCAGATACGCAGTATTTT
v_gene: TRBV18; j_gene: TRBJ2-2; len: 17; d_gene: TRBD1; abundance: medium-sized; CDR3aa: CASSPQRWTGNTGELFF; CDR3nt: TGTGCCAGCTCACCCCAACGTTGGACAGGAAACACCGGGGAGCTGTTTTTT
v_gene: TRBV27; j_gene: TRBJ2-1; len: 16; d_gene: .; abundance: many; CDR3aa: CASSLLRLDSYNEQFF; CDR3nt: TGTGCCAGCAGTTTACTTCGTCTAGATAGTTACAATGAGCAGTTCTTC
v_gene: TRBV15; j_gene: TRBJ2-3; len: 14; d_gene: .; abundance: many; CDR3aa: CATSRGSTEDTQYF; CDR3nt: TGTGCCACCAGCAGAGGATCCACCGAAGATACGCAGTATTTT
v_gene: TRBV19; j_gene: TRBJ2-5; len: 13; d_gene: .; abundance: many; CDR3aa: CASSWAVQETQYF; CDR3nt: TGTGCCAGTAGTTGGGCAGTCCAAGAGACCCAGTACTTC
v_gene: TRBV13; j_gene: TRBJ2-2; len: 16; d_gene: TRBD2; abundance: .; CDR3aa: CASSQVLARPTGELFF; CDR3nt: TGTGCCAGCAGCCAAGTACTAGCGAGACCCACCGGGGAGCTGTTTTTT
v_gene: TRBV19; j_gene: TRBJ2-1; len: 19; d_gene: TRBD2; abundance: many; CDR3aa: CASSIRSVGGLAGLNEQFF; CDR3nt: TGTGCCAGTAGTATCCGCTCGGTGGGGGGACTAGCGGGTTTAAATGAGCAGTTCTTC
v_gene: TRBV5-6; j_gene: TRBJ1-5; len: 15; d_gene: .; abundance: few; CDR3aa: CASSLGGVGDQPQHF; CDR3nt: TGTGCCAGCAGCTTGGGAGGGGTTGGCGATCAGCCCCAGCATTTT
v_gene: TRBV11-1; j_gene: TRBJ2-1; len: 13; d_gene: TRBD2; abundance: few; CDR3aa: CASSLGERGEQFF; CDR3nt: TGTGCCAGCAGCTTAGGAGAGCGGGGGGAGCAGTTCTTC
v_gene: TRBV30; j_gene: TRBJ2-4; len: 15; d_gene: .; abundance: .; CDR3aa: CAWSLSSGAKNIQYF; CDR3nt: TGTGCCTGGAGTCTATCGTCCGGTGCCAAAAACATTCAGTACTTC
v_gene: TRBV11-3; j_gene: TRBJ1-6; len: 14; d_gene: .; abundance: few; CDR3aa: CASSLDGYNAPLHF; CDR3nt: TGTGCCAGCAGCTTAGATGGTTACAATGCACCCCTCCACTTT
v_gene: TRBV7-6; j_gene: TRBJ2-1; len: 15; d_gene: TRBD2; abundance: many; CDR3aa: CASSYGLAGDYEQFF; CDR3nt: TGTGCCAGCAGCTACGGACTAGCGGGAGACTATGAGCAGTTCTTC
v_gene: TRBV15; j_gene: TRBJ2-7; len: 15; d_gene: .; abundance: few; CDR3aa: CATSRGVEKSYEQYF; CDR3nt: TGTGCCACCAGCAGGGGGGTGGAGAAGTCCTACGAGCAGTACTTC
v_gene: TRBV6-5; j_gene: TRBJ2-7; len: 15; d_gene: .; abundance: few; CDR3aa: CASSYSQGFIYEQYF; CDR3nt: TGTGCCAGCAGTTACTCTCAGGGGTTCATCTACGAGCAGTACTTC
v_gene: TRBV27; j_gene: TRBJ2-1; len: 17; d_gene: TRBD2; abundance: .; CDR3aa: CASKGLPAGASSIEQFF; CDR3nt: TGTGCCAGCAAGGGACTCCCAGCGGGGGCAAGTTCAATTGAGCAGTTCTTC
v_gene: TRBV10-3; j_gene: TRBJ2-1; len: 17; d_gene: TRBD2; abundance: few; CDR3aa: CAISDDAKASGSLEQFF; CDR3nt: TGTGCCATCAGTGATGATGCGAAGGCTAGCGGCTCCCTCGAGCAGTTCTTC